This T cell receptor (beta chain) comes out of a study of blood T cell repertoires in COVID-19. For the study at large: Researchers got acute and convalescent COVID-19 samples from the United States, Italy and Spain. T cells, B-cell-depleted T cells, or PBMCs supplied cDNA or gDNA.

Per the study methods: Amplified reference gene primers provided the basis for estimating nucleated cell counts. Produced via immunoSEQ multiplex PCR; TCRdb's table is partial and in-frame only. From that table come the V and J calls and clone size; the DNA was used to work out D and trimming. Here the sample spans approximately 110,000 clones, 82% being singletons. V shed 0 bases and J shed 6 bases, with 10 bases lying between them. This CDR3 is 14 amino acids long. Germline-derived CDR1 and CDR2 are SGHRS and YFSETQ. Sequencing was performed on peripheral blood. The chain combines TRBV5-1 with TRBJ2-1, with D perhaps TRBD1 (6 bases). The receptor was derived from a woman older than 75 with acute or convalescent COVID-19. This CDR3 is CASSLVQGINEQFF. The CDR3 DNA reads as TGCGCCAGCAGCTTGGTCCAGGGGATCAATGAGCAGTTCTTC.